This paragraph covers one TCR beta chain sequence. Its target is not known. These data come from a study of cytomegalovirus exposure and HLA in healthy donors. Findings and caveats of the study: When analyzed later, a missense DCLRE1C variant was found to be linked to TCR beta V- and J-gene trimming. In vitro confirmation showed a few CMV-associated chains to be CMV antigen specific.

It was with 60 Vbeta and 13 Jbeta primers that the PCR ran. Libraries were prepared by immunoSEQ multiplex PCR; TCRdb keeps only in-frame clonotypes and omits some of them. The data show approximately 120,000 clones, around three quarters seen once. The V gene's germline CDR1 is GTSNPN and CDR2 SVGIG (reference sequence). The CDR3 totals 19 residues. With 0 bases clipped from V and 1 base from J, the junction kept 11 bases outside the gene matches. This sequence originates from a female donor in good health and CMV-seronegative. The V and J genes are TRBV30 and TRBJ1-6; 8 bases line up with TRBD1. What was sequenced was PBMCs. The CDR3 loop is CAWSVHPGGGGSYNSPLHF. CDR3 bases: TGTGCCTGGAGTGTACATCCAGGGGGCGGTGGATCCTATAATTCACCCCTCCACTTT.